Following are 10 T cell receptor beta chains from one sample sequenced in a study of cytotoxic CD8 clonotypes in ibrutinib-treated CLL. TCRdb's table, derived via immunoSEQ multiplex PCR, lists solely in-frame clones and lacks some. The sample includes 150,000 to 200,000 clones, around 72% of them seen just once. The sequencing here drew on PBMCs, taken after 24 months of ibrutinib treatment. These receptors all come from a human donor with chronic lymphocytic leukemia.

The chain is built from TRBV28 and TRBJ1-1, with a tentative D call TRBD1 (6 bases). Trimming removed 10 bases at V and 1 base at J, with 19 bases between. Looked up from germline, CDR1 is MDHEN and CDR2 is SYDVKM. CDR3 length: 15 residues. The CDR3 nucleotides read TGTGCCACCCAGTTTTTGGGACACGCGAACACTGAAGCTTTCTTT. As protein: CATQFLGHANTEAFF.

This clone was seen a few times. The chain carries TRBV6-5 and TRBJ1-5; D perhaps matches TRBD1 (6 bases). Germline CDR1 is MNHEY and CDR2 is SVGAGI. The CDR3 is 14 amino acids. V shed 6 bases and J shed 1 base, with 10 bases lying between them. The CDR3 bases are TGTGCCAGCAGAACAGGGAGAAGCAATCAGCCCCAGCATTTT. It specifies CASRTGRSNQPQHF.

This clone was found a few times. The chain recombines TRBV28 with TRBJ1-1, with a tentative D call TRBD1 (5 bases). V lost 5 bases and J 0 bases, leaving 7 bases between the germline ends. Germline CDR1 and CDR2: MDHEN and SYDVKM. There are 13 residues in the CDR3. CDR3 region: CASSRDLNTEAFF. DNA for the CDR3: TGTGCCAGCAGTAGGGACCTGAACACTGAAGCTTTCTTT.

This clone has just a few counts. This chain connects TRBV9 to TRBJ1-1; no reliable D call. Trimming stripped 0 bases from V and 1 base from J, with 7 bases between. CDR1 SGDLS and CDR2 YYNGEE come from the germline V gene. The CDR3 loop spans 14 amino acids. The CDR3, as DNA: TGTGCCAGCAGCGTAGATCCGCGGAACACTGAAGCTTTCTTT. Translating gives CASSVDPRNTEAFF.

Comment on this clone: The same CDR3 can be traced to other DNA sequences in this sample. This chain uses TRBV19 with TRBJ2-7; D not certain. The germline V gene has CDR1 LNHDA and CDR2 SQIVND (reference sequence). V lost 1 base and J lost 1, with 5 bases in between. CDR3 size: 13 residues. CDR3 nucleotide sequence: TGTGCCAGTAGTATAGGCCCGTCCTACGAGCAGTACTTC. Amino acid sequence: CASSIGPSYEQYF.

This rearrangement joins TRBV29-1 to TRBJ2-3; the D gene is possibly TRBD1 (6 bases). CDR1 and CDR2 (germline): SQVTM, ANQGSEA. The CDR3 length is 13 residues. The V and J ends lost 7 bases and 3 bases respectively, with 14 bases between them. In nucleotides, the CDR3 is TGCAGCGGATTACAGGGTGTGACAGATACGCAGTATTTT. This translates into CSGLQGVTDTQYF.

The chain employs TRBV7-8 and TRBJ2-7; 7 bases are a match to TRBD2. The ends lost 0 bases at V and 3 bases at J; junction bases unmatched: 2. The CDR3 loop spans 14 amino acids. In germline, CDR1 is SGHVS, CDR2 FQNEAQ. CDR3 in DNA: TGTGCCAGCAGCTTAGCGACTAGCAGCTACGAGCAGTACTTC. Its translation is CASSLATSSYEQYF.

V usage is TRBV7-6 and J usage is TRBJ2-7, with TRBD1 matching 8 bases. The CDR3 spans 14 residues. J gave up 5 bases and V 5 bases, and 8 bases lay outside the gene matches. Looked up from germline, CDR1 is SGHVS and CDR2 is FNYEAQ. The CDR3 DNA sequence: TGTGCCAGCAGCCGAAATGGACAGGGCCACGAGCAGTACTTC. Its protein is CASSRNGQGHEQYF.

V and J are TRBV5-1 and TRBJ1-1, with D maybe TRBD1 (6 bases). This CDR3 has 13 residues. Trimming cost V 2 bases and J 7 bases, with 12 bases left between them. Germline CDR1 SGHRS, CDR2 YFSETQ. This CDR3 reads CASSLQGGYEAFF. Written as DNA, the CDR3 is TGCGCCAGCAGCTTACAGGGTGGCTATGAAGCTTTCTTT. The full variable domain, rest sourced from reference TRBV5-1 and TRBJ1-1, is KAGVTQTPRYLIKTRGQQVTLSCSPISGHRSVSWYQQTPGQGLQFLFEYFSETQRNKGNFPGRFSGRQFSNSRSEMNVSTLELGDSALYLCASSLQGGYEAFFGQGTRLTVV.

This clone was seen just once. The chain has TRBV4-3 and TRBJ1-2; D gene uncertain. The CDR3 has 14 amino acids. The V gene's germline CDR1 is LGHNA and CDR2 YSLEER. Trimming took 5 bases from V and 5 from J, leaving 15 bases between them. For the CDR3, the DNA is TGCGCCAGCAGCTCGAGTTATCGGGTTTATGGCTACACCTTC. It translates to CASSSSYRVYGYTF.